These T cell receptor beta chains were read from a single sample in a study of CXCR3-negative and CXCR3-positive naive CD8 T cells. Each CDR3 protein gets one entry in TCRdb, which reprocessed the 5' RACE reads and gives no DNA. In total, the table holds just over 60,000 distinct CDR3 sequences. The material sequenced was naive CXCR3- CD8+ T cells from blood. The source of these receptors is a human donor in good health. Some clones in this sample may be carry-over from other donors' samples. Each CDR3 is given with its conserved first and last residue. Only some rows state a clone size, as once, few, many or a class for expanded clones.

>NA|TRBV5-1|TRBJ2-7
CASSLEDSADEQYF
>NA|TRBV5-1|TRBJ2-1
CASSSQVYNEQFF
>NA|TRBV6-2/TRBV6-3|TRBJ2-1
CASQQGSGGNEQFF
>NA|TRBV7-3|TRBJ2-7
CASTARNSYEQYF
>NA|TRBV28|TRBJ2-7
CASSLLAEGGEQYF
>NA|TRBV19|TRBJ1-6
CASSTRTEISYNSPLHF
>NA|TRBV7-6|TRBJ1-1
CASSWDIGSEAFF
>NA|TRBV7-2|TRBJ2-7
CASSARLDYEQYF
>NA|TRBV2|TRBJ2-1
CASRRINEQFF
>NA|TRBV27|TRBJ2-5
CASSLGLAEETQYF
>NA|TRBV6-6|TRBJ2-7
CASSPLGGTEQYF
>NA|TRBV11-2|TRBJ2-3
CASSLDVSDGHF
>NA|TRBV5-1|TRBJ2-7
CASTVDPPAEQYF
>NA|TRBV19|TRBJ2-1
CASSLEVNSYNEQFF
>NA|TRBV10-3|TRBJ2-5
CAISPGQDQETQYF
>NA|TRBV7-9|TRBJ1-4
CASSLDTTREKLFF
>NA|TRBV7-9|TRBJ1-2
CASSLGLHTNYGYTF
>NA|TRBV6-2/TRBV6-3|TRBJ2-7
CASSYGLGVYEQYF
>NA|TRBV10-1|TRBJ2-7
CASSERSRQGSTPLSYEQYF
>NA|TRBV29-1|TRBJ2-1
CSVEGLVNDEQFF
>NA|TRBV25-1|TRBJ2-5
CASRDQQGKQETQYF
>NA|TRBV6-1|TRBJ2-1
CASRPGEAGALYNEQFF
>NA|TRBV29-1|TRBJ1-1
CSPNGGDGQFEAFF
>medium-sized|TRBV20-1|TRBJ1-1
CSASVKNTEAFF
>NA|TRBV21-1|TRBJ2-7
CASSKGQGRYEQYF
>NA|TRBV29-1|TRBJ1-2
CSTEGQGSRRGDYGYTF
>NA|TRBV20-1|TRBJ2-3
CSAGVTSGSIDTQYF
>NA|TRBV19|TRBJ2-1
CASSIEESYSYNEQFF
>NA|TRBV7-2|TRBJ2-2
CASSHRQNTGELFF
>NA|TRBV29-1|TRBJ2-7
CSVEDAGGEGYEQYF
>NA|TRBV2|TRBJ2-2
CASSEVPGPGELFF
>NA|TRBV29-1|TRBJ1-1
CSVEDRPQGGEAFF
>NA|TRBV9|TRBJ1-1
CPSSAGRQVNTEAFF
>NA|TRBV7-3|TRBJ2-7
CASGQGGDEQYF
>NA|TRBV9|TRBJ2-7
CASSAGGGQSYEQYF
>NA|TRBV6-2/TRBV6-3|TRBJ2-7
CASSPDRGGPYEQYF
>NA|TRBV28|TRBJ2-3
CASSFPKQGFTHTDTQYF
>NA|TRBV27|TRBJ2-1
CASSFGGGNEQFF
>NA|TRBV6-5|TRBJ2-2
CASSYSRVAANTGELFF
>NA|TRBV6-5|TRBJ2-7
CASSYNHRGYPPYEQYF
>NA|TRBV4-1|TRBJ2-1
CASSGVEGGYNEQFF
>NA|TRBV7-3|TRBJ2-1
CASSLFGGGSYNEQFF
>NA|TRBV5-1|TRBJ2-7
CASSWGGAAYEQYF
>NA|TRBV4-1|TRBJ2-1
CASSLRVGGTYNEQFF
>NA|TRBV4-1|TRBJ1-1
CASSQVLTGGSNTEAFF
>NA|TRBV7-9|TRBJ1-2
CASTENPGTYLYGYTF
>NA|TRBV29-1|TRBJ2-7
CSVAEPPQGEQYF
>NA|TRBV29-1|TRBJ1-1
CSVEDRGGSEAFF
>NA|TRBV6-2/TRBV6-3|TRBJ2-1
CASRNHGDEQFF
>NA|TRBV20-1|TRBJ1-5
CSARDLQTSNQPQHF
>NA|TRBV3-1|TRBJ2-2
CASSQEFVPANTGELFF
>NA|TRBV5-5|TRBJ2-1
CASSLSAGEFF
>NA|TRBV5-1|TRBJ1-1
CASRGDLNTEAFF
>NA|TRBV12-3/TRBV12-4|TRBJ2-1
CASSLSLYNEQFF
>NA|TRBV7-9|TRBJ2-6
CASSPGTGTFGANVLTF
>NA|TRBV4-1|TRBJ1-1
CASSHPSRGPGAFF
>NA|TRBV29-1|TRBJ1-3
CSVRGGNSGNTIYF
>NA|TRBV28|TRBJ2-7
CASRGDRDTYEQYF
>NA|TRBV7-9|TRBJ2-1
CASSFPGVEQFF
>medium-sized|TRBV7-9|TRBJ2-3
CASSLRTSGDTQYF